Described below is a single T cell receptor beta chain sequence and its context. The source of the sample is a study of blood T cell repertoires in COVID-19. Study context: Some COVID-19 samples were acute and others convalescent; all came from the United States, Italy and Spain. Nucleic acid was either cDNA or gDNA, and it came from T cells, B-cell-depleted T cells, or PBMCs.

One Seattle source followed patients from active infection through their disease course. The CDR3 contains 15 residues. After removal of 1 base from V and 8 bases from J, the junction contained 9 bases not matched to a gene. The V gene's germline CDR1 is LGHNA and CDR2 YSLEER. Method: immunoSEQ multiplex PCR; TCRdb's copy keeps in-frame clones and lacks some. The data show tens of thousands of clones, roughly 85% seen once. This receptor was taken from a woman aged 55-70 years with COVID-19, enrolled during active disease. The V and J genes are TRBV4-3 and TRBJ1-2; 8 bases match TRBD1. Sequenced input: peripheral blood. The CDR3 nucleotides read TGCGCCAGCAGCCAAGTTGGTCAGGGGGCTTTGGGCTACACCTTC. Its translation: CASSQVGQGALGYTF.